The 23 T cell receptor beta chains presented below share a single source sample, sequenced in a study of cytomegalovirus exposure and HLA in healthy donors. Vbeta (60) and Jbeta (13) primers were used in the PCR. The protocol was immunoSEQ multiplex PCR, while the TCRdb copy is restricted to in-frame clones and leaves out a portion. The data hold 50,000 to 75,000 clones, with about four fifths observed a single time. Sample: PBMCs. Source of these receptors: a man aged 30 to 39 in good health and CMV-seropositive.

This clone has only one observation. The rearrangement links TRBV19 to TRBJ2-5; 7 bases are a match to TRBD2. The CDR3 loop spans 12 amino acids. Germline V gene sequence: CDR1 LNHDA, CDR2 SQIVND (reference sequence). The V segment lost 9 bases and the J segment 5 bases; nucleotides outside the gene matches: 6. For the CDR3, the DNA is TGTGCCAGCGGGGGGTGGGACGAGACCCAGTACTTC. Protein sequence: CASGGWDETQYF.

The gene calls are TRBV4-2 and TRBJ1-1; D gene uncertain. There are 17 residues in the CDR3. V gave up 0 bases and J gave up 0 bases, with 14 bases separating them. CDR1 is LGHNA, CDR2 YNFKEQ, per germline. CDR3: CASSQEATASLNTEAFF. Written as DNA, the CDR3 is TGTGCCAGCAGCCAAGAGGCAACAGCCTCCTTGAACACTGAAGCTTTCTTT.

This rearrangement joins TRBV28 to TRBJ2-5; 7 positions match TRBD1. Germline V gene data show CDR1 as MDHEN and CDR2 as SYDVKM. There are 15 residues in the CDR3. V lost 4 bases, J lost 2 bases, and 7 bases stayed unmatched. The CDR3 spells CASSYRTGAQETQYF. CDR3 in DNA: TGTGCCAGCAGTTACCGGACAGGAGCTCAAGAGACCCAGTACTTC. The variable domain in full, with the rest retrieved from reference TRBV28 and TRBJ2-5, is DVKVTQSSRYLVKRTGEKVFLECVQDMDHENMFWYRQDPGLGLRLIYFSYDVKMKEKGDIPEGYSVSREKKERFSLILESASTNQTSMYLCASSYRTGAQETQYFGPGTRLLVL.

About this clone itself: One end of the junction varies from germline; a read error may be responsible. V and J are TRBV7-9 and TRBJ1-2; D ambiguous. There are 12 residues in the CDR3. Germline V gene lookup returns CDR1 SEHNR and CDR2 FQNEAQ (reference sequence). The CDR3: CSSSLDGGGYTF. For the CDR3, the DNA is TGTTCCAGCAGCTTAGACGGCGGGGGCTACACCTTC.

The V gene is TRBV4-2, the J gene TRBJ2-5; TRBD2 matches at 9 bases. The CDR3 extends over 15 amino acids. The germline CDR1 and CDR2 sequences are LGHNA and YNFKEQ. The junction had 2 bases not matched to a gene; V was cut back by 3 bases and J by 0 bases. In DNA, the CDR3 is TGTGCCAGCAGCCACGAGCGGGGGGACCAAGAGACCCAGTACTTC. Its protein is CASSHERGDQETQYF.

The chain is built from TRBV7-2 and TRBJ2-7; 8 positions match TRBD2. Per the germline V gene, CDR1 is SGHTA and CDR2 is FQGNSA. V was clipped by 5 bases and J by 2 bases; unmatched bases: 8. The CDR3 length is 15 residues. The CDR3 reads CASSPGAGGAYEQYF. DNA of the CDR3: TGTGCCAGCAGCCCCGGGGCGGGGGGAGCCTACGAGCAGTACTTC.

The V and J genes are TRBV9 and TRBJ1-1, with D possibly matching TRBD1 (6 bases). Germline V gives CDR1 SGDLS, CDR2 YYNGEE. Trimming took off 2 bases at V and 4 bases at J, with 15 bases between the two ends. The CDR3 extends over 15 amino acids. The CDR3 region is CASSVASRGITEAFF. The CDR3 DNA is TGTGCCAGCAGCGTGGCCAGCAGGGGTATCACTGAAGCTTTCTTT.

This rearrangement joins TRBV4-1 to TRBJ2-1; 9 positions agree with TRBD1. The CDR3 spans 17 residues. Germline CDR1 is MGHRA and CDR2 is YSYEKL. V trimming: 5 bases; J trimming: 8 bases; junction bases outside the gene matches: 16. The CDR3 loop is CASSAIGQDRGGDEQFF. The CDR3, as DNA: TGCGCCAGCAGCGCCATCGGTCAGGACAGGGGAGGGGATGAGCAGTTCTTC.

The chain is built from TRBV27 and TRBJ2-7; 7 nucleotides match TRBD1. There are 15 residues in the CDR3. J gave up 4 bases and V 4 bases, and 10 bases lay outside the gene matches. Germline V gene lookup returns CDR1 MNHEY and CDR2 SMNVEV (reference sequence). CDR3 sequence (DNA): TGTGCCAGCAGTTCGATCAGGGGGTTCCATTACGAGCAGTACTTC. It encodes CASSSIRGFHYEQYF.

The chain has TRBV7-2 and TRBJ1-2; 8 nucleotides agree with TRBD1. Trimming cost V 5 bases and J 8 bases; bases outside gene matches: 10. The CDR3 contains 14 residues. The germline V gene encodes CDR1 SGHTA and CDR2 FQGNSA. In nucleotides, the CDR3 is TGTGCCAGCAGCCCGCGGACAGGGAAAGGAGGCTACACCTTC. Its protein is CASSPRTGKGGYTF.

The chain links TRBV7-9 to TRBJ1-6; D not resolved. This CDR3 has 13 amino acids. CDR1 SEHNR and CDR2 FQNEAQ come from the germline V gene (reference sequence). V dropped 5 bases and J dropped 10 bases, with 12 bases sitting between them. The DNA for the CDR3 is TGTGCCAGCAGCAATTTGGAGCAATCACCCCTCCACTTT. Translation gives CASSNLEQSPLHF. Drawing the rest from reference TRBV7-9 and TRBJ1-6, the complete variable domain is DTGVSQNPRHKITKRGQNVTFRCDPISEHNRLYWYRQTLGQGPEFLTYFQNEAQLEKSRLLSDRFSAERPKGSFSTLEIQRTEQGDSAMYLCASSNLEQSPLHFGNGTRLTVT.

The rearrangement joins TRBV5-1 to TRBJ2-3; 9 nucleotides agree with TRBD2. Looked up from germline, CDR1 is SGHRS and CDR2 is YFSETQ. The CDR3 totals 15 residues. The J segment lost 3 bases and the V segment lost 0 bases, leaving 2 bases of the junction unmatched. The CDR3, as DNA: TGCGCCAGCAGCTTGGCAGCGGGGGGAACAGATACGCAGTATTTT. It encodes CASSLAAGGTDTQYF.

This clone came up once. The CDR3 DNA reads as TGCGCCAGCAGCCCGGGGACAGGAGCCTACGAGCAGTACTTC. It yields the protein CASSPGTGAYEQYF. The chain couples TRBV4-3 to TRBJ2-5; 8 nucleotides match TRBD1. The end of the DNA fits TRBJ2-7 better, so the J call may be wrong. CDR1 and CDR2 from the germline V gene are LGHNA and YSLEER. There are 14 residues in the CDR3.

This chain connects TRBV30 to TRBJ1-4; tentative D call: TRBD1 (5 bases). Trimming took 0 bases from V and 7 from J, leaving 12 bases between them. CDR3 length: 14 residues. The germline gives CDR1 GTSNPN, CDR2 SVGIG (reference sequence). As DNA, the CDR3 is TGTGCCTGGAGTGTACTCCGAAGGGGTGAAAAACTGTTTTTT. Its protein product is CAWSVLRRGEKLFF. The entire variable domain, with the rest obtained from reference TRBV30 and TRBJ1-4, is as follows: SQTIHQWPATLVQPVGSPLSLECTVEGTSNPNLYWYRQAAGRGLQLLFYSVGIGQISSEVPQNLSASRPQDRQFILSSKKLLLSDSGFYLCAWSVLRRGEKLFFGSGTQLSVL.

This clone was observed a few times. This sequence joins TRBV6-6 and TRBJ2-3, with no clear D. V was clipped by 0 bases and J by 7 bases, with 8 bases between them. CDR1 is MNHNY, CDR2 SVGAGI, per germline (reference sequence). The CDR3 length is 13 residues. The CDR3 spells CASSYSEINTQYF. CDR3 bases: TGTGCCAGCAGTTACTCGGAGATAAATACGCAGTATTTT.

This clone was detected only a few times. The chain is built from TRBV4-3 and TRBJ1-6; no definite D call. The V gene lost 0 bases and the J gene lost 7 bases, with 13 bases spanning the gap. Germline-derived CDR1 and CDR2 are LGHNA and YSLEER. This CDR3 comprises 16 residues. DNA of the CDR3: TGCGCCAGCAGCCAAGAGAGAGAAGTGCCCAATTCACCCCTCCACTTT. It is translated as CASSQEREVPNSPLHF.

This chain joins TRBV7-8 and TRBJ1-3, with 7 bases matching TRBD1. The CDR3 has 15 residues. V was clipped by 5 bases and J by 4 bases; unmatched bases: 8. CDR1 is SGHVS and CDR2 is FQNEAQ in the germline V gene. This CDR3 reads CASSIGDRRGNTIYF. DNA of the CDR3: TGTGCCAGCAGCATAGGGGACAGACGAGGAAACACCATATATTTT.

The gene calls are TRBV5-1 and TRBJ1-2; 12 bases map to TRBD1. This CDR3 spans 18 amino acids. V shed 3 bases and J 4 bases; nucleotides not matched to a gene: 13. From germline, CDR1 is SGHRS and CDR2 YFSETQ. The CDR3 spells CASSSAGTGGPPTYGYTF. DNA for the CDR3: TGCGCCAGCAGCTCCGCCGGGACAGGGGGCCCCCCGACCTATGGCTACACCTTC. Variable domain in full (rest from reference TRBV5-1 and TRBJ1-2): KAGVTQTPRYLIKTRGQQVTLSCSPISGHRSVSWYQQTPGQGLQFLFEYFSETQRNKGNFPGRFSGRQFSNSRSEMNVSTLELGDSALYLCASSSAGTGGPPTYGYTFGSGTRLTVV.

The table lists this clone with a few counts. The V gene is TRBV4-2, the J gene TRBJ1-2; D is perhaps TRBD1 (5 bases). The V end was cut by 0 bases, the J end by 6 bases, with 14 bases between. CDR1 is LGHNA and CDR2 is YNFKEQ in the germline V gene. The CDR3 spans 15 residues. The CDR3 sequence is CASSQEVEGTDGYTF. CDR3 bases: TGTGCCAGCAGCCAAGAAGTGGAGGGGACGGATGGCTACACCTTC.

The CDR3 nucleotides read TGTGCCAGCAGCCCCGGCTCCCGGGGGGCGCATGGCTACACCTTC. Its protein product is CASSPGSRGAHGYTF. The chain uses TRBV5-6 and TRBJ1-2, with a possible D match to TRBD1 (6 bases). V lost 4 bases to trimming and J lost 6 bases, with 19 bases between them. CDR1 and CDR2 (germline): SGHDT, YYEEEE. The CDR3 is 15 amino acids.

V is TRBV4-3 and J is TRBJ2-3, with a tentative D call TRBD2 (7 bases). V was cut by 0 bases and J by 5 bases, with 15 bases left in between. The CDR3 has 16 residues. The germline V gene has CDR1 LGHNA and CDR2 YSLEER. CDR3 sequence (DNA): TGCGCCAGCAGCCAAGATGTTAGGGGGGGCGGAGATACGCAGTATTTT. Its translation: CASSQDVRGGGDTQYF.

The CDR3 DNA follows: TGTGCCAGTAGGAAATGGGACAGCCCCATGAACACTGAAGCTTTCTTT. It specifies CASRKWDSPMNTEAFF. This rearrangement joins TRBV19 to TRBJ1-1, with 7 bases lining up with TRBD1. V gave up 6 bases and J gave up 0 bases; unmatched junction bases: 10. Germline values: CDR1 LNHDA, CDR2 SQIVND (reference sequence). The CDR3 contains 16 residues.

As for this clone: An end of the junction differs from the germline gene, which may be a read error. V usage is TRBV6-6 and J usage is TRBJ1-3, with D possibly matching TRBD1 (6 bases). The germline V gene encodes CDR1 MNHNY and CDR2 SVGAGI (reference sequence). The CDR3 has 14 residues. DNA of the CDR3: TGTGCGAGCAGGAGGGGGAACTCTGGAAACACCATATATTTT. The encoded protein is CASRRGNSGNTIYF.